Below, one T cell receptor beta chain is given with its context. Its antigen is currently unknown. The CDR3 has 15 amino acids. Trimming left V 4 bases short and J 0 bases short, with 10 bases between. CDR1 SGHRS and CDR2 YFSETQ come from the germline V gene. The table came from immunoSEQ multiplex PCR; TCRdb's copy has only in-frame clones and leaves some out. Seen here are approximately 150,000 clones, about 89% observed once, and the top ten hold roughly 3%. These data come from a study of cytomegalovirus exposure and HLA in healthy donors. Study-wide results and limits: Cytomegalovirus status, reportedly, was diagnosed with high specificity and sensitivity by the classifier.

This chain links TRBV5-1 with TRBJ1-4; D unclear. This sequence was found in a woman aged 18-29 years in good health and CMV-seropositive. Material: PBMCs. CDR3 nucleotide sequence: TGCGCCAGCAGCCTTAGAGAGACAACTAATGAAAAACTGTTTTTT. It yields the protein CASSLRETTNEKLFF. Filled out from reference TRBV5-1 and TRBJ1-4, the complete variable domain reads KAGVTQTPRYLIKTRGQQVTLSCSPISGHRSVSWYQQTPGQGLQFLFEYFSETQRNKGNFPGRFSGRQFSNSRSEMNVSTLELGDSALYLCASSLRETTNEKLFFGSGTQLSVL.